What follows describes a single T cell receptor beta chain. This sample was included in a study of early T cells in non-severe SARS-CoV-2 infection. For the study at large: The input, bulk RNA from unsorted whole blood, was sequenced, and chains were unpaired.

V dropped 7 bases and J dropped 7 bases, with 19 bases sitting between them. Per the germline V gene, CDR1 is SEHNR and CDR2 is FQNEAQ (reference sequence). CDR3 length: 14 residues. TCRdb ran MiXCR on the 5' RACE reads and lists one entry per CDR3 protein. The data hold 56,000 or so distinct CDR3 sequences, with 8% to 11% observed a single time. Sequenced: whole blood. This sequence was found in an adult who was a healthcare worker with PCR-confirmed SARS-CoV-2 infection or an uninfected control (not recorded which). The chain has TRBV7-9 and TRBJ1-2, with D perhaps matching TRBD1 (6 bases). In nucleotides, the CDR3 is TGTGCCAGCAACAGTAACAGGGTGGCGGGTGGCTACACCTTC. This translates into CASNSNRVAGGYTF.